This T cell receptor (beta chain) was found in a study of blood T cell repertoires in COVID-19. Study-wide context: Researchers got acute and convalescent COVID-19 samples from the United States, Italy and Spain.

In the original processing: For nucleated cells, counts were estimated from reference gene primer amplification. Sequencing used immunoSEQ multiplex PCR; TCRdb keeps in-frame clones, though not all of them. That table supplies the V and J calls and clone size; D and trimming were determined from the DNA. This sample has roughly 200,000 clones, with around 86% found just once. The sequenced material came from PBMCs or T cells enriched from blood (not recorded which). The receptor was derived from a woman in her thirties or forties in a cohort exposed to, infected with or recovered from COVID-19 (not recorded which).

The CDR3 loop is CASRTVPNSGNTIYF. CDR3 in DNA: TGCGCCAGCAGGACAGTACCCAATTCTGGAAACACCATATATTTT. V usage is TRBV5-1 and J usage is TRBJ1-3; the D gene is possibly TRBD1 (5 bases). CDR3 length: 15 residues. Deletions cut 5 bases from V and 1 base from J, with 13 bases between. The germline V gene encodes CDR1 SGHRS and CDR2 YFSETQ.